This T cell receptor (beta chain) was identified in a study of cytomegalovirus exposure and HLA in healthy donors. Study summary: The same platform used for the 650 to 850 first-cohort repertoires was also used for the 100 to 150 validation repertoires, as a later analysis reported.

Note on this clone: Its antigen is unknown.

The CDR3 has 18 residues. Trimming cost V 7 bases and J 0 bases; bases outside gene matches: 10. In germline, CDR1 is SGHAT, CDR2 FQNNGV. Study-wide results and caveats: Investigators reported more than 150 TCR beta chains as tied to cytomegalovirus. TCR clusters originating in the first cohort tended to co-occur in the 120 validation repertoires, according to a later analysis. Most TCR sequences were seen very rarely across donors, but some public TCRs occurred in many.

Using immunoSEQ multiplex PCR, the repertoire was profiled, and TCRdb retains in-frame clones only, with some absent. Among over 150,000 clones listed, approximately 80% were seen once. This chain uses TRBV11-2 with TRBJ2-5; 14 nucleotides agree with TRBD2. The sequencing input was PBMCs. The sequence derives from a woman between 25 and 40 years old in good health and CMV-seropositive. In DNA, the CDR3 is TGTGCCAGCACCCCAACTGGGACTAGCGGGGGTTACCAAGAGACCCAGTACTTC. Amino acid sequence: CASTPTGTSGGYQETQYF.